This T cell receptor beta chain was recorded in a study of T cell repertoires in cytomegalovirus infection. Overall study context: Used in the study were CMV epitopes, some recently identified and HLA-C-restricted, others well-studied and HLA-B-restricted. Matching HLA type, along with CMV infection, was indicated by public TCR beta signatures.

This CDR3 has 16 residues. V lost 5 bases, J lost 8 bases, and 16 bases stayed unmatched. Germline-derived CDR1 and CDR2 are SGHNT and YYREEE (reference sequence). This clonotype was counted between two and nine times. Its cognate antigen is unknown. TCRdb passed the reads through MiXCR, listing each CDR3 protein once. The sample lists 370,000 or so distinct CDR3 sequences; about a third were seen once. Study results and limitations: In two of eight donors, the top clonotype was HLA-C-restricted CMV-specific. CMV carriers having the relevant HLA were flagged by cumulative public TCR beta family frequency.

The source is a human donor in good health (CMV status not recorded). Some clones in this sample may be carry-over from other donors' samples. The sequences come from cultured PBMCs, collected from culture after CMV antigen stimulation. This chain joins TRBV5-4 and TRBJ2-1, with TRBD2 identical over 7 bases. The CDR3 nucleotides are TGTGCCAGCAGAAGGGGAGGGGAGGGGTTCGCCCATGAGCAGTTCTTC. Translated: CASRRGGEGFAHEQFF.